The subject of this entry is one T cell receptor (beta chain). Patients in Seattle were enrolled during active infection, then followed longitudinally. The sample comes from a study of blood T cell repertoires in COVID-19. The overall study: In each case, the material was cDNA or gDNA derived from T cells, B-cell-depleted T cells, or PBMCs.

In the original processing: Amplification of reference gene primers provided the estimated nucleated cell counts. Clones were sequenced by immunoSEQ multiplex PCR, and TCRdb holds only the in-frame ones, with some missing. The V and J calls and the clone size are those of that table, but D and trimming were determined from the DNA. The table lists fewer than 100,000 clones, 85% of them singletons. Germline assignment: CDR1 SGHKS and CDR2 YYEKEE (reference sequence). V was pared by 2 bases and J by 2 bases, with 11 bases of the junction left unmatched. This CDR3 has 18 amino acids. The sequencing sample was made of peripheral blood. V gene TRBV5-5 combines with J gene TRBJ1-5, with 9 positions matching TRBD1. The source of this sequence is a man over 45 with COVID-19, enrolled during active disease. CDR3 DNA: TGTGCCAGCAGCTTTACCGGGACAGGGTATTCGCGCAATCAGCCCCAGCATTTT. Its translation is CASSFTGTGYSRNQPQHF.